Presented here are 18 T cell receptor beta chains from one specimen sequenced in a study of T cells in localized non-small cell lung cancer (dated by TCRdb to about 2020). The library was produced with the immunoSEQ multiplex PCR assay. TCRdb took this table from immuneACCESS and kept in-frame rearrangements with V and J called. Such tables lack part of the clones; where checked against another copy, unresolved V genes explain under half of the gap, and the rest is unexplained. In all, the sample holds 20,000 to 25,000 clones, and approximately 88% of those were seen once. Together, the top ten hold about an eighth of the sample. This sample comprised peripheral blood, obtained before any cancer treatment. These TCRs come from a male donor at least 60 years old with stage I lung adenocarcinoma.

The chain employs TRBV5-6 and TRBJ2-7; maybe TRBD2 (6 bases). The V end lost 4 bases, the J end lost 2 bases, and 10 bases lay between the germline ends. From germline, CDR1 is SGHDT and CDR2 YYEEEE. The CDR3 is made up of 13 amino acids. This chain's CDR3 is CASSPGVPYEQYF. The DNA for the CDR3 is TGTGCCAGCAGCCCGGGGGTACCCTACGAGCAGTACTTC.

J is TRBJ2-1 and V is TRBV30, with TRBD2 matching over 13 bases. Germline CDR1 GTSNPN, CDR2 SVGIG (reference sequence). V shed 5 bases and J 4 bases; nucleotides not matched to a gene: 2. CDR3 size: 14 residues. CDR3 amino acids: CAWGTSGDYNEQFF. CDR3 coding DNA: TGTGCCTGGGGGACTAGCGGGGATTACAATGAGCAGTTCTTC.

The chain joins TRBV7-6 to TRBJ1-5, with no clear D. Trimming stripped 5 bases from V and 7 bases from J, with 15 bases between. The CDR3 length is 14 residues. The germline gives CDR1 SGHVS, CDR2 FNYEAQ. CDR3 coding DNA: TGTGCCAGCAGCCCGGTGGGGAAGGGCCAGCCCCAGCATTTT. It yields the protein CASSPVGKGQPQHF.

The chain couples TRBV4-2 to TRBJ2-7, with D possibly being TRBD2 (5 bases). CDR1 and CDR2 (germline): LGHNA, YNFKEQ. V was shortened by 0 bases and J by 2 bases, with 20 bases between the two germline ends. The CDR3 contains 18 residues. The CDR3 protein is CASSQDSPGVAPTYEQYF. CDR3 bases: TGTGCCAGCAGCCAAGATAGCCCCGGGGTAGCGCCTACCTACGAGCAGTACTTC.

The rearrangement uses TRBV7-6 and TRBJ2-2; 13 positions agree with TRBD2. Unmatched junction bases numbered 1, after V lost 0 bases and J lost 3 bases. Germline CDR1 is SGHVS and CDR2 is FNYEAQ. The CDR3 runs 17 residues. CDR3 region: CASSLAGLAGYTGELFF. CDR3 coding DNA: TGTGCCAGCAGCTTAGCGGGACTAGCGGGGTACACCGGGGAGCTGTTTTTT.

J is TRBJ1-1 and V is TRBV7-9; D uncertain. Germline V gene lookup returns CDR1 SEHNR and CDR2 FQNEAQ (reference sequence). The ends were cut back, 0 bases at V and 1 base at J, with 9 bases in the middle. The CDR3 has 15 residues. CDR3 residues: CASSLALGTNTEAFF. The CDR3 nucleotides are TGTGCCAGCAGCTTAGCGTTGGGTACGAACACTGAAGCTTTCTTT.

This clone came up once. The chain links TRBV7-2 to TRBJ1-2, with a weak D call TRBD1 (5 bases). There are 18 residues in the CDR3. The germline V and J ends were trimmed by 4 bases and 2 bases, with 23 bases remaining between them. The germline CDR1 and CDR2 sequences are SGHTA and FQGNSA. The CDR3 DNA reads TGTGCCAGCAGCTCAAGGGGTAATTTGGCGGTTACCAACTATGGCTACACCTTC. The encoded protein is CASSSRGNLAVTNYGYTF. Full variable domain (outside the CDR3, taken from reference TRBV7-2 and TRBJ1-2): GAGVSQSPSNKVTEKGKDVELRCDPISGHTALYWYRQSLGQGLEFLIYFQGNSAPDKSGLPSDRFSAERTGGSVSTLTIQRTQQEDSAVYLCASSSRGNLAVTNYGYTFGSGTRLTVV.

The J gene is TRBJ1-5, the V gene TRBV28; 11 bases map to TRBD1. J gave up 4 bases and V 5 bases, and 4 bases lay outside the gene matches. The V gene's germline CDR1 is MDHEN and CDR2 SYDVKM. The CDR3 runs 15 residues. As DNA, the CDR3 is TGTGCCAGCAGTCCGGGGGACAGGGGGAATCAGCCCCAGCATTTT. Amino acids: CASSPGDRGNQPQHF.

The rearrangement uses TRBV30 and TRBJ1-3; 9 nucleotides agree with TRBD1. Trimming cost V 5 bases and J 4 bases; bases outside gene matches: 12. Germline V gene data show CDR1 as GTSNPN and CDR2 as SVGIG (reference sequence). The CDR3 has 16 residues. CDR3 residues: CAWVHRGHSGGNTIYF. CDR3 bases: TGTGCCTGGGTTCACAGGGGGCACTCTGGAGGAAACACCATATATTTT.

The chain carries TRBV19 and TRBJ1-1; no definite D call. This CDR3 is 17 amino acids long. Germline CDR1 and CDR2: LNHDA and SQIVND (reference sequence). V was pared by 0 bases and J by 2 bases, with 16 bases between. The CDR3 DNA is TGTGCCAGTAGTATAGATCTTGCCGGGCCGGGCAACACTGAAGCTTTCTTT. Its translation: CASSIDLAGPGNTEAFF.

The rearrangement joins TRBV6-1 to TRBJ1-3; possible D gene TRBD1, 5 bases. From germline, CDR1 is MNHNS and CDR2 SASEGT. The CDR3 loop spans 17 amino acids. The V end lost 2 bases, the J end lost 0 bases, and 14 bases lay between the germline ends. CDR3 amino acids: CASSEWARAYSGNTIYF. In DNA form, the CDR3 reads TGTGCCAGCAGTGAATGGGCCAGGGCTTACTCTGGAAACACCATATATTTT.

The V and J genes are TRBV6-1 and TRBJ2-5; D remains unclear. This CDR3 region has 14 residues. With 5 bases removed from V and 5 bases from J, the gap between germline ends came to 15 bases. Per germline, CDR1 MNHNS and CDR2 SASEGT. Written as DNA, the CDR3 is TGTGCCAGCAGTCTATGGACCGCCGGTGAGACCCAGTACTTC. This gives the protein CASSLWTAGETQYF.

This sequence joins TRBV5-4 and TRBJ1-1, with D possibly TRBD1 on 5 matching bases. The CDR3 sequence is 17 residues long. Germline values: CDR1 SGHNT, CDR2 YYREEE (reference sequence). The germline V and J ends were trimmed by 3 bases and 0 bases, with 18 bases remaining between them. CDR3 amino acids: CASSSPAQGGLNTEAFF. CDR3 nucleotide sequence: TGTGCCAGCAGCTCTCCGGCCCAGGGAGGTTTGAACACTGAAGCTTTCTTT.

The chain combines TRBV11-2 with TRBJ1-5; the D is unclear. CDR3 length: 13 residues. V lost 3 bases, J lost 4 bases, and 7 bases lay in between. The germline CDR1 and CDR2 sequences are SGHAT and FQNNGV. CDR3 DNA sequence: TGTGCCAGCAGCTTCGGGGAGAATCAGCCCCAGCATTTT. Protein product: CASSFGENQPQHF.

V is TRBV28 and J is TRBJ2-7; the D is unclear. V was trimmed by 6 bases and J by 1 base, leaving 4 bases between them. The germline V gene has CDR1 MDHEN and CDR2 SYDVKM. This CDR3 has 11 residues. This CDR3 is CASRGSYEQYF. Here the CDR3 DNA reads TGTGCCAGCAGGGGTTCCTACGAGCAGTACTTC.

The V gene is TRBV9, the J gene TRBJ1-1; a possible D gene is TRBD1 (5 bases). The CDR3 is 13 amino acids. CDR1 is SGDLS and CDR2 is YYNGEE in the germline V gene. The germline V and J ends were trimmed by 0 bases and 3 bases, with 6 bases remaining between them. The CDR3, as DNA: TGTGCCAGCAGCGTAGGCAGGGACACTGAAGCTTTCTTT. Its protein product is CASSVGRDTEAFF.

The genes are TRBV5-5 and TRBJ2-1; a possible D gene is TRBD1 (5 bases). Trimming took off 2 bases at V and 0 bases at J, with 9 bases between the two ends. In germline, CDR1 is SGHKS, CDR2 YYEKEE (reference sequence). The CDR3 covers 15 residues. In DNA form, the CDR3 reads TGTGCCAGCAGCTTATTGGACAACTCCTACAATGAGCAGTTCTTC. It yields the protein CASSLLDNSYNEQFF. Supplemented by reference TRBV5-5 and TRBJ2-1, the full variable domain reads DAGVTQSPTHLIKTRGQQVTLRCSPISGHKSVSWYQQVLGQGPQFIFQYYEKEERGRGNFPDRFSARQFPNYSSELNVNALLLGDSALYLCASSLLDNSYNEQFFGPGTRLTVL.

This chain uses TRBV5-6 with TRBJ1-5; tentatively, D is TRBD1 (6 bases). There are 14 residues in the CDR3. V was pared by 4 bases and J by 6 bases, with 14 bases between. The germline V gene has CDR1 SGHDT and CDR2 YYEEEE. CDR3 sequence (DNA): TGTGCCAGCAGCCTTTACAGGGTAGGTCAGCCCCAGCATTTT. It codes for CASSLYRVGQPQHF.